The clone carrying this TCR beta chain was found a few times. No antigen is known for it. This sample is part of a study of cytomegalovirus exposure and HLA in healthy donors. The wider study: The 666 first-cohort repertoires shared a platform with the 130 or so validation repertoires, as reported in a later analysis.

V lost 5 bases and J lost 2, with 3 bases in between. The CDR3 has 12 residues. The germline V gene has CDR1 SGHVS and CDR2 FQNEAQ. Some clones are missing from TCRdb's copy, which holds only in-frame ones; the method was immunoSEQ multiplex PCR. The table records hundreds of thousands of clones, over 75% of them present only once. Findings of the study overall: According to the study, around 160 TCR beta chains were cytomegalovirus-associated. In vitro checks showed that a few CMV-associated chains really do target CMV antigens.

The sequenced sample was PBMCs. The V gene is TRBV7-8, the J gene TRBJ2-2; D not resolved. The source of this sequence is a woman aged 18-30 years in good health and CMV-seropositive. CDR3 region: CASSPNTGELFF. CDR3 DNA sequence: TGTGCCAGCAGCCCTAACACCGGGGAGCTGTTTTTT.